The rows below give T cell receptor beta chains drawn from one sample of a study of blood T cell repertoires in COVID-19. Clones were read by immunoSEQ multiplex PCR, and TCRdb kept only the in-frame ones, dropping some. The repertoire includes 93,000 or so clones, nearly 85% of them detected once, and 10% to 15% sits in the top ten. Sequencing was carried out using peripheral blood. Receptor source: a human donor in a cohort sampled during active or convalescent COVID-19. CDR3s include the opening cysteine and the closing phenylalanine or tryptophan. The D gene is left open where the match is weak. The listing skips clone size in some rows; elsewhere it reads once, few, many or a size class.

DNA: TGTGCCAGCAGTAGGGACAGGGTGGGGAACACTGAAGCTTTCTTT
CDR3: CASSRDRVGNTEAFF
size: NA
length: 15
D: TRBD1
V: TRBV2
J: TRBJ1-1

DNA: TGTGCCACCAGTGATTCTGGACAGGGTAAATACGAGCAGTACTTC
CDR3: CATSDSGQGKYEQYF
size: NA
length: 15
D: TRBD1
V: TRBV24-1
J: TRBJ2-7

DNA: TGCGCCAGCAGCAGGGACAGGGGCGGGGACACCGGGGAGCTGTTTTTT
CDR3: CASSRDRGGDTGELFF
size: few
length: 16
D: TRBD1
V: TRBV5-1
J: TRBJ2-2

DNA: TGTGCCAGCAGTGAGGTCGAGTATCAGCCCCAGCATTTT
CDR3: CASSEVEYQPQHF
size: NA
length: 13
D: NA
V: TRBV6-1
J: TRBJ1-5

DNA: TGTGCCAGTAGCCGGACAGGGGCTGGGGAAAAACTGTTTTTT
CDR3: CASSRTGAGEKLFF
size: NA
length: 14
D: TRBD1
V: TRBV19
J: TRBJ1-4

DNA: TGTGCCATTTTTGGGCCCGGTGGCTACACCTTC
CDR3: CAIFGPGGYTF
size: few
length: 11
D: NA
V: TRBV10-3
J: TRBJ1-2

DNA: TGTGCCAGTAGTATCAGGTCCACTGGCTACACCTTC
CDR3: CASSIRSTGYTF
size: NA
length: 12
D: NA
V: TRBV19
J: TRBJ1-2

DNA: TGTGCCAGCAGCGTAGGGGCAGGGTGGTTTGCTAACTATGGCTACACCTTC
CDR3: CASSVGAGWFANYGYTF
size: NA
length: 17
D: NA
V: TRBV9
J: TRBJ1-2

DNA: TGTGCCAGCAGCTTCGACGGGAATACTGGAAACACCATATATTTT
CDR3: CASSFDGNTGNTIYF
size: few
length: 15
D: NA
V: TRBV7-2
J: TRBJ1-3

DNA: TGTGCCAGCAGTTTGGAGCCCACAATCACTGAAGCTTTCTTT
CDR3: CASSLEPTITEAFF
size: once
length: 14
D: NA
V: TRBV28
J: TRBJ1-1

DNA: TGTGCCAGCTCACTCGGGACAAGCTACGAGCAGTACTTC
CDR3: CASSLGTSYEQYF
size: NA
length: 13
D: NA
V: TRBV18
J: TRBJ2-7

DNA: TGTGCCTGGAGTGACCTCCGGGTCGGCTCCAACTACGAGCAGTACTTC
CDR3: CAWSDLRVGSNYEQYF
size: NA
length: 16
D: NA
V: TRBV30
J: TRBJ2-7

DNA: TGTGCCAGCAGTGAGAGGGGGGGGACGAAGAGGACCGGGGAGCTGTTTTTT
CDR3: CASSERGGTKRTGELFF
size: NA
length: 17
D: NA
V: TRBV2
J: TRBJ2-2

DNA: TGTGCCAGCAGCCAGTATTTCAATCAGCCCCAGCATTTT
CDR3: CASSQYFNQPQHF
size: NA
length: 13
D: NA
V: TRBV6-5
J: TRBJ1-5

DNA: TGTGCCAGCAGCCAAGCTGGGACAGGGGTATCTGAAGCTTTCTTT
CDR3: CASSQAGTGVSEAFF
size: NA
length: 15
D: TRBD1
V: TRBV4-2
J: TRBJ1-1

DNA: TGTGCCAGCAGCCCAAGTCCAGCGACCTACGAGCAGTACTTC
CDR3: CASSPSPATYEQYF
size: NA
length: 14
D: NA
V: TRBV21-1
J: TRBJ2-7

DNA: TGTGCCAGCAGCCAAGATCTTGCAGGGATGGTTTCACCCCTCCACTTT
CDR3: CASSQDLAGMVSPLHF
size: NA
length: 16
D: NA
V: TRBV3-1/TRBV3-2
J: TRBJ1-6

DNA: TGTGCCAGCACCCCTACGCGGGGAATCACCTACAATGAGCAGTTCTTC
CDR3: CASTPTRGITYNEQFF
size: NA
length: 16
D: NA
V: TRBV7-8
J: TRBJ2-1

DNA: TGTGCCAGTAGACCCCCAGGGGGGAACACTGAAGCTTTCTTT
CDR3: CASRPPGGNTEAFF
size: NA
length: 14
D: TRBD1
V: TRBV19
J: TRBJ1-1

DNA: TGCAGCGTTGAAGAGGCGGCCGACGAGCAGTACTTC
CDR3: CSVEEAADEQYF
size: few
length: 12
D: NA
V: TRBV29-1
J: TRBJ2-7

DNA: TGTGCTAGTGGTTTGGTACGGGACAGTGGGAAAAAACTGTTTTTT
CDR3: CASGLVRDSGKKLFF
size: NA
length: 15
D: TRBD1
V: TRBV12-5
J: TRBJ1-4

DNA: TGTGCCAGCAGTTACCTTACAGGGGGCCCTCGTAGCAATCAGCCCCAGCATTTT
CDR3: CASSYLTGGPRSNQPQHF
size: NA
length: 18
D: TRBD1
V: TRBV6-2/TRBV6-3
J: TRBJ1-5

DNA: TGTGCCAGTAGTATGTCAGGCTATAGCAATCAGCCCCAGCATTTT
CDR3: CASSMSGYSNQPQHF
size: NA
length: 15
D: NA
V: TRBV19
J: TRBJ1-5

DNA: TGTGCCAGCAGCCGGGGGGGGGAGGCTCAGCCCCAGCATTTT
CDR3: CASSRGGEAQPQHF
size: NA
length: 14
D: NA
V: TRBV6-6
J: TRBJ1-5